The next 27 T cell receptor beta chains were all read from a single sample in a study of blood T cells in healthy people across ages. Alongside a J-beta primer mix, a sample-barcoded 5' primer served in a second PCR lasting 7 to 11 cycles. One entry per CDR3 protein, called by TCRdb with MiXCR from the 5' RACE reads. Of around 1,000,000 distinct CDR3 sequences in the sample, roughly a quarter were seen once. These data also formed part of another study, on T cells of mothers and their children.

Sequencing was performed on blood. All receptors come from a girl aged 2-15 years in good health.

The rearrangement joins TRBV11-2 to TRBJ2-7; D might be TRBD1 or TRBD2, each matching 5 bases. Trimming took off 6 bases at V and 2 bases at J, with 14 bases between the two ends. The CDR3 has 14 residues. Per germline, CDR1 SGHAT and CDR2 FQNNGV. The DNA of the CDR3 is TGTGCCAGCAGTCTCGGGACCACCACCTACGAGCAGTACTTC. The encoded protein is CASSLGTTTYEQYF.

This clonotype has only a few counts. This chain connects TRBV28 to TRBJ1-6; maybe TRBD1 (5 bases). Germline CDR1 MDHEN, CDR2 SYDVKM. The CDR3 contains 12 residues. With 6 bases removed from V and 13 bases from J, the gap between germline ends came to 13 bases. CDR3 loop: CASSYGTDPLHF. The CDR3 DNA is TGTGCCAGCAGCTACGGGACGGACCCCCTCCACTTT.

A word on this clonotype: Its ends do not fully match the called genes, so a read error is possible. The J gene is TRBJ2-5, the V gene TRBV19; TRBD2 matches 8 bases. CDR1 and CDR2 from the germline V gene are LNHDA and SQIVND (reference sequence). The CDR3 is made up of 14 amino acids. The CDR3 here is CASSIGRVAETQYF. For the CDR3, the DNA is TGTGCCAGCAGTATCGGGAGGGTGGCAGAGACCCAGTACTTC.

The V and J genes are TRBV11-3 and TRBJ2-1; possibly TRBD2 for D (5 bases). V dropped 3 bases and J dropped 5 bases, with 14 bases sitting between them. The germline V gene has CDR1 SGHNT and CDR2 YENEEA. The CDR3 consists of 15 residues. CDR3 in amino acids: CASSFGKPGHNEQFF. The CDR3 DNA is TGTGCCAGCAGCTTCGGGAAGCCGGGCCACAATGAGCAGTTCTTC.

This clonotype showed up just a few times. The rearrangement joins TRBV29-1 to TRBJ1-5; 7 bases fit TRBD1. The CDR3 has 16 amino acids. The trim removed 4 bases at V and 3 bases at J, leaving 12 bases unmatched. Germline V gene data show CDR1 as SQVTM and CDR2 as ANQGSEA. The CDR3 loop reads CSVVFPTDRVNQPQHF. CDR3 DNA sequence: TGCAGCGTTGTATTTCCGACAGACAGGGTCAATCAGCCCCAGCATTTT.

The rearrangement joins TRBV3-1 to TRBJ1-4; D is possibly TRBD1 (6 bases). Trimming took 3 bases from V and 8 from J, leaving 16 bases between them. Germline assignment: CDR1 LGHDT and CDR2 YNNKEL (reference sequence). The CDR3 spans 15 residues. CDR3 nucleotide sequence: TGTGCCAGCAGCCATGTGGGCAGGGGAGAGGAAAAACTGTTTTTT. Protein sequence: CASSHVGRGEEKLFF.

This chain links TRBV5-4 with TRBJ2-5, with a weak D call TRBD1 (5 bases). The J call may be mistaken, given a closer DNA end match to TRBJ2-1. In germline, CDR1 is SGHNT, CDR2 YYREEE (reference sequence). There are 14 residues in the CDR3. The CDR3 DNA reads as TGTGCCAGCAGCTTGGGGCAGGGTATCGATGAGCAGTTCTTC. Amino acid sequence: CASSLGQGIDEQFF.

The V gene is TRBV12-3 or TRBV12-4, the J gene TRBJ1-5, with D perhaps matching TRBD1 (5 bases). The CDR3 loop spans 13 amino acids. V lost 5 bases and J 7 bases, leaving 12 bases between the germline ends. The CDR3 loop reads CASSQGEEQPQHF. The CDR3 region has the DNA TGTGCCAGCAGTCAGGGAGAGGAGCAGCCCCAGCATTTT.

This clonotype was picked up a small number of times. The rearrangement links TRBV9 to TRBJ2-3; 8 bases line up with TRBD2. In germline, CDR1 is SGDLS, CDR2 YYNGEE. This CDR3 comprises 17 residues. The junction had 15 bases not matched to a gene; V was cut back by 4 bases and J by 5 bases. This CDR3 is CASSPPAVGLAGDTQYF. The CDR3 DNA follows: TGTGCCAGCAGCCCCCCCGCAGTGGGCCTAGCGGGAGATACGCAGTATTTT.

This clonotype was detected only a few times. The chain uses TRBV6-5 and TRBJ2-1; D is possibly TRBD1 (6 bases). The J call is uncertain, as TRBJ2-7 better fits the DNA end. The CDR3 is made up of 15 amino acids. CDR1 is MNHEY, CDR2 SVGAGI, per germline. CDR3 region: CASSETGPASYEQYF. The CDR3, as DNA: TGTGCCAGCAGCGAGACAGGACCGGCAAGCTACGAGCAGTACTTC.

CDR3: CASSQRTGVVYEQYF. In DNA form, the CDR3 reads TGTGCCAGCAGCCAACGGACAGGGGTTGTCTACGAGCAGTACTTC. The rearrangement links TRBV7-6 to TRBJ2-5; 9 bases match TRBD1. TRBJ2-7 matches the DNA end more closely, so the J call is doubtful. This CDR3 region has 15 residues. The germline V gene encodes CDR1 SGHVS and CDR2 FNYEAQ.

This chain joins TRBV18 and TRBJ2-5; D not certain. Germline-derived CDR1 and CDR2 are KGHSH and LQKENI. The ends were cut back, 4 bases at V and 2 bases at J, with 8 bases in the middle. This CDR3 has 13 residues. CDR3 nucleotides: TGTGCCAGCTCACGGGCAGATCAAGAGACCCAGTACTTC. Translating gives CASSRADQETQYF.

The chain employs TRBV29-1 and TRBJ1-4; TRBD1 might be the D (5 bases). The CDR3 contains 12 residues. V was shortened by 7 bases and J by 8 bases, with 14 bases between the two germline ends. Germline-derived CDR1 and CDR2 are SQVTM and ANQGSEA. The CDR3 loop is CSGWAGPEKLFF. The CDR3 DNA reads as TGCAGCGGCTGGGCAGGGCCAGAAAAACTGTTTTTT.

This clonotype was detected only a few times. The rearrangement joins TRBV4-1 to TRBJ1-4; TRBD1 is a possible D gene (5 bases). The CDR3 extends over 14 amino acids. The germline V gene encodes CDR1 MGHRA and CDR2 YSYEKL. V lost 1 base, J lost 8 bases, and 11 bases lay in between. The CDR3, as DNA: TGCGCCAGCAGCCAAGCCGGGGCGCACGAAAAACTGTTTTTT. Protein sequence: CASSQAGAHEKLFF.

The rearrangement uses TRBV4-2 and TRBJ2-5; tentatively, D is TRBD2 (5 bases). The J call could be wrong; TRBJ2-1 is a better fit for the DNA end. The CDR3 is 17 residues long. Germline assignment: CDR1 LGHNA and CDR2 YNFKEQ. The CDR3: CASSQPGTGITHNEQFF. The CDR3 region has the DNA TGTGCCAGCAGCCAGCCGGGTACGGGGATTACTCACAATGAGCAGTTCTTC.

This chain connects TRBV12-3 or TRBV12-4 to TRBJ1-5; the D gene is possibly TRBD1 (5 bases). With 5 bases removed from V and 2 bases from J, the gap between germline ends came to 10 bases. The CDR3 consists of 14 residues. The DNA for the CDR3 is TGTGCCAGCAGTGGGACGGCGGGCAATCAGCCCCAGCATTTT. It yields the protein CASSGTAGNQPQHF.

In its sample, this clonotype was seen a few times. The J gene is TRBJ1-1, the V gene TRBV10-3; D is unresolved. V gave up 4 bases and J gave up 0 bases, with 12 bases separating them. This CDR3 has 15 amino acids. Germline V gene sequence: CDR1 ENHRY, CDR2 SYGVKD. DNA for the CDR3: TGTGCCATCAGTGCCGGCGGACGAATGAACACTGAAGCTTTCTTT. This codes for CAISAGGRMNTEAFF.

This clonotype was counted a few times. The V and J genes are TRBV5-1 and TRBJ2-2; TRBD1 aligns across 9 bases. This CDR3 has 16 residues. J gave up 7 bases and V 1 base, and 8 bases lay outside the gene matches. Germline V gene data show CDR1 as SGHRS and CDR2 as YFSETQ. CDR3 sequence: CASSLLGQGNVGELFF. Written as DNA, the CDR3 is TGCGCCAGCAGCTTGCTGGGACAGGGTAACGTCGGGGAGCTGTTTTTT. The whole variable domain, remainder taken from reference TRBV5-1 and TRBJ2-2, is KAGVTQTPRYLIKTRGQQVTLSCSPISGHRSVSWYQQTPGQGLQFLFEYFSETQRNKGNFPGRFSGRQFSNSRSEMNVSTLELGDSALYLCASSLLGQGNVGELFFGEGSRLTVL.

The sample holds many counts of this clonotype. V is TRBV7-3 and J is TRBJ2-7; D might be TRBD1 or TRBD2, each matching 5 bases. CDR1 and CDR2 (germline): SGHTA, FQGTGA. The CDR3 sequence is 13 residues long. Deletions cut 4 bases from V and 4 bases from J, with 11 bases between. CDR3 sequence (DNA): TGTGCCAGCAGCTCACGAGGGGATTACGAGCAGTACTTC. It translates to CASSSRGDYEQYF. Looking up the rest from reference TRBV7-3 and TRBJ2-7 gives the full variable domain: GAGVSQTPSNKVTEKGKYVELRCDPISGHTALYWYRQSLGQGPEFLIYFQGTGAADDSGLPNDRFFAVRPEGSVSTLKIQRTERGDSAVYLCASSSRGDYEQYFGPGTRLTVT.

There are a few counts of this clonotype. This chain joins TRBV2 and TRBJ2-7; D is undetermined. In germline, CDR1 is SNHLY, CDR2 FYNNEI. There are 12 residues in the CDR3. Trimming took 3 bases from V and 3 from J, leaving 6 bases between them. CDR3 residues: CASSDEVYEQYF. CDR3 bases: TGTGCCAGCAGTGATGAGGTCTACGAGCAGTACTTC.

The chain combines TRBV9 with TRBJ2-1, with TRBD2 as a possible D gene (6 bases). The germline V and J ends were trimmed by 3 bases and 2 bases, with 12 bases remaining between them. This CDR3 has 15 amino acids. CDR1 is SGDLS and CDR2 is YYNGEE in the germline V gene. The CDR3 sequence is CASSGPGTAYNEQFF. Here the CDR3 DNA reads TGTGCCAGCAGCGGCCCCGGGACTGCCTACAATGAGCAGTTCTTC.

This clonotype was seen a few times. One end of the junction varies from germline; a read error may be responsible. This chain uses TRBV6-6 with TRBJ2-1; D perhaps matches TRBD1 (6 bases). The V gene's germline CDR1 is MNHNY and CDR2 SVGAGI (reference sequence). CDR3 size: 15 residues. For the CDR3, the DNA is TGTGCCAGCAGTTACACACTACGTGGGCCCGCTGGGGACACCTTC. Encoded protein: CASSYTLRGPAGDTF.

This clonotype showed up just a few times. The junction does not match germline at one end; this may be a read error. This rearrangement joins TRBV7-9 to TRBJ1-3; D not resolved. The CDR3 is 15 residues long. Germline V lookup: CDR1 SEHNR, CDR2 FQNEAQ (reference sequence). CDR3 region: CASGRRSASGSTIYF. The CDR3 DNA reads TGTGCCAGCGGTCGAAGGAGTGCCTCTGGAAGCACCATATATTTT.

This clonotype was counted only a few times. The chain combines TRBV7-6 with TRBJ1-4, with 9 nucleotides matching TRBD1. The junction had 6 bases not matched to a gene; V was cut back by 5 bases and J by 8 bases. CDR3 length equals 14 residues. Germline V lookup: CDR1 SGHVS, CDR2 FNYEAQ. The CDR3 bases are TGTGCCAGCAGCCCGGGACAGGGTGAAGAAAAACTGTTTTTT. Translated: CASSPGQGEEKLFF.

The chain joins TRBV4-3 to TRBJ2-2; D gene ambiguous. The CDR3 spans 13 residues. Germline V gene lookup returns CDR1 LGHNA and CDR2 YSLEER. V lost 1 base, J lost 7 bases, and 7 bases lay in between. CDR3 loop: CASSQGLYGELFF. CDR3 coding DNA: TGCGCCAGCAGCCAAGGTCTATACGGGGAGCTGTTTTTT.

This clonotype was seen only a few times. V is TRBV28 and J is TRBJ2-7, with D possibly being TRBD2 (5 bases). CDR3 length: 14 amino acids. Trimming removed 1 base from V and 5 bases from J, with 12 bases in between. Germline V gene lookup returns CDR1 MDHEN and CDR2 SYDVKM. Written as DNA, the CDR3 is TGTGCCAGCAGTTTATATCATGGGAGAGACGAGCAGTACTTC. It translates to CASSLYHGRDEQYF.

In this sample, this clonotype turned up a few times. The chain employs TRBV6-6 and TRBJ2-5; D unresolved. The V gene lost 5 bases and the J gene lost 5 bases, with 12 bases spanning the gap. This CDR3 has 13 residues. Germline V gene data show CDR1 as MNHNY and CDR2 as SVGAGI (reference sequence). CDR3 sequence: CASSHARAETQYF. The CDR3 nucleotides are TGTGCCAGCAGTCACGCCCGGGCCGAGACCCAGTACTTC.